This entry describes one T cell receptor (beta chain). The CDR3 is 12 residues long. Deletions cut 5 bases from V and 6 bases from J, with 11 bases between. This entry comes from a study of blood T cell repertoires in COVID-19. The protocol was immunoSEQ multiplex PCR, while the TCRdb copy is restricted to in-frame clones and leaves out a portion. The data contain some 300,000 clones, around nine tenths of them singletons. Sequences were obtained from peripheral blood. The chain recombines TRBV12-3 or TRBV12-4 with TRBJ2-7, with D maybe TRBD2 (5 bases). The receptor was derived from a young woman with COVID-19, enrolled during active disease. CDR3 nucleotides: TGTGCCAGCAGTGCGGGCTCGGTCGAGCAGTACTTC. This gives the protein CASSAGSVEQYF.